This T cell receptor (beta chain) derives from a study of T cells after posttransplantation cyclophosphamide. Study-wide findings and caveats: Later blood repertoires were often dominated by clones from the donor CD8+ memory compartment. TRB overlap between skin or GI tissue T cells and blood was limited. Recipient CMV seropositivity and CMV reactivation strongly tracked TRB clonality.

The table came from immunoSEQ multiplex PCR; TCRdb's copy has only in-frame clones and leaves some out. The sample carries around 9,900 clones, approximately 89% recorded once. Peripheral blood was collected from the related graft donor on the marrow donation day. As for this clone: Its matching antigen is unknown.

In germline, CDR1 is MNHNS, CDR2 SASEGT. The CDR3 is 15 residues long. Trimming took 3 bases from V and 3 from J, leaving 12 bases between them. V is TRBV6-1 and J is TRBJ1-5; maybe TRBD1 (5 bases). Sample: memory CD4+ T cells sorted from PBMCs. The source of this sequence is a woman in her sixties in good health, CMV-negative, and a related stem cell transplant donor. The CDR3 DNA sequence: TGTGCCAGCAGTGAGTTAGGGGCCGTCAATCAGCCCCAGCATTTT. Its translation: CASSELGAVNQPQHF.